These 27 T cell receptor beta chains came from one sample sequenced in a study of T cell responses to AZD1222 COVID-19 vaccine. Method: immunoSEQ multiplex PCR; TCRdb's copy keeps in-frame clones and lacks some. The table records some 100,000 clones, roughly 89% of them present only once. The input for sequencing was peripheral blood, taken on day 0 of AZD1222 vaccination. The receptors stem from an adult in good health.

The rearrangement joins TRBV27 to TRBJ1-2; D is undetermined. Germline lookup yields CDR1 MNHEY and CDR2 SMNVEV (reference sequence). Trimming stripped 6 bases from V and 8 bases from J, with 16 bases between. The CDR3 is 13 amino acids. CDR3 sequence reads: CASRGGPQRGYTF. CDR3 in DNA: TGTGCCAGCAGGGGCGGCCCCCAGCGGGGCTACACCTTC.

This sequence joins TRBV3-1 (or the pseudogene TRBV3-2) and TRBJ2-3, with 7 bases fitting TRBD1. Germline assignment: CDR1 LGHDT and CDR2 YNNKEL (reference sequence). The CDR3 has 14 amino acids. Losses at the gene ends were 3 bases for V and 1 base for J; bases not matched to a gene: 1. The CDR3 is CASSHGQGTDTQYF. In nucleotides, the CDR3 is TGTGCCAGCAGCCACGGACAGGGCACAGATACGCAGTATTTT.

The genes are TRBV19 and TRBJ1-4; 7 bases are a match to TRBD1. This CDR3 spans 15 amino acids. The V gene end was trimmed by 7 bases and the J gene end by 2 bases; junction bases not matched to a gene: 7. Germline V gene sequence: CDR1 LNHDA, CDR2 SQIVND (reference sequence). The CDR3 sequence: CASMDRPSTNEKLFF. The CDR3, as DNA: TGTGCCAGTATGGACAGGCCTTCTACTAATGAAAAACTGTTTTTT.

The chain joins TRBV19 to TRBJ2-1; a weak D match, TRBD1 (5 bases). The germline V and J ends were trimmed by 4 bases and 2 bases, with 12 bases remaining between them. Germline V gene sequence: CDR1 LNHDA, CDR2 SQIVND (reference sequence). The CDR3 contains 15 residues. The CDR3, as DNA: TGTGCCAGTAGTAGCGGACCAGGGACCTACAATGAGCAGTTCTTC. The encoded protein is CASSSGPGTYNEQFF.

The CDR3 is CASRYEGQDTDTQYF. The DNA for the CDR3 is TGTGCCAGCAGATACGAGGGACAAGACACAGATACGCAGTATTTT. J is TRBJ2-3 and V is TRBV13; tentatively, D is TRBD1 (6 bases). V shed 6 bases and J shed 2 bases, with 15 bases lying between them. The CDR3 has 15 amino acids. Germline lookup yields CDR1 PRHDT and CDR2 FYEKMQ (reference sequence).

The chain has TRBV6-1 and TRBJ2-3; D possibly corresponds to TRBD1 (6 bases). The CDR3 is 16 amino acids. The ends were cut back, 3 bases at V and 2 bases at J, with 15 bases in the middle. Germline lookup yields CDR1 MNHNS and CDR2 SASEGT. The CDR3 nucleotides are TGTGCCAGCAGTGACCAGGTCTACAGGGCCACAGATACGCAGTATTTT. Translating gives CASSDQVYRATDTQYF.

This chain's CDR3 is CASSFFEIGYTF. DNA of the CDR3: TGTGCCAGCAGTTTTTTCGAAATTGGCTACACCTTC. The chain is built from TRBV12-3 or TRBV12-4 and TRBJ1-2; D is ambiguous. V was trimmed by 3 bases and J by 7 bases, leaving 9 bases between them. This CDR3 has 12 residues.

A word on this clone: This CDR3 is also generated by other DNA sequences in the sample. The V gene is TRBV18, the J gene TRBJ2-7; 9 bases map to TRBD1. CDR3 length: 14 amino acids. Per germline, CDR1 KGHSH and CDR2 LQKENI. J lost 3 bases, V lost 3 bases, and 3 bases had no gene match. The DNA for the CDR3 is TGTGCCAGCTCACCTAGACAGGGGGTCTACGAGCAGTACTTC. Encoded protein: CASSPRQGVYEQYF.

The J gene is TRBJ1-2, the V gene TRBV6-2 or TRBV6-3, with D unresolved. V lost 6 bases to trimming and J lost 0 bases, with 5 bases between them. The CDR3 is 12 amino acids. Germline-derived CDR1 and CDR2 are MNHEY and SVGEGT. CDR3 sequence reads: CASSKTNYGYTF. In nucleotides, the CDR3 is TGTGCCAGCAGCAAGACTAACTATGGCTACACCTTC.

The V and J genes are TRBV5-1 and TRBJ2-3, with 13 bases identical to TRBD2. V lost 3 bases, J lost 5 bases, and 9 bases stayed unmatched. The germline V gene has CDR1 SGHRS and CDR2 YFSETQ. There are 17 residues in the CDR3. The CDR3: CASSWSPGLAGRDTQYF. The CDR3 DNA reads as TGCGCCAGCAGCTGGAGTCCGGGACTAGCGGGGAGAGATACGCAGTATTTT. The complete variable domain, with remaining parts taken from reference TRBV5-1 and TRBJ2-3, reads KAGVTQTPRYLIKTRGQQVTLSCSPISGHRSVSWYQQTPGQGLQFLFEYFSETQRNKGNFPGRFSGRQFSNSRSEMNVSTLELGDSALYLCASSWSPGLAGRDTQYFGPGTRLTVL.

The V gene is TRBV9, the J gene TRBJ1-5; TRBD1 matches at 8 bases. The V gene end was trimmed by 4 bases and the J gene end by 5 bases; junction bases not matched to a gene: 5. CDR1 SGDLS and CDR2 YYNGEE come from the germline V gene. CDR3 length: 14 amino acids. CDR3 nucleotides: TGTGCCAGCAGCCCAGGGACAGGTTATCAGCCCCAGCATTTT. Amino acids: CASSPGTGYQPQHF. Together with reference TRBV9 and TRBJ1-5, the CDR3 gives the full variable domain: DSGVTQTPKHLITATGQRVTLRCSPRSGDLSVYWYQQSLDQGLQFLIQYYNGEERAKGNILERFSAQQFPDLHSELNLSSLELGDSALYFCASSPGTGYQPQHFGDGTRLSIL.

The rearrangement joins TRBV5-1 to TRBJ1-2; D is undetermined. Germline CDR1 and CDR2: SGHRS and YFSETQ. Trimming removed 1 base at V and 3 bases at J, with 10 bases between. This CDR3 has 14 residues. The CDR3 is CASSLNSLDYGYTF. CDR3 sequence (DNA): TGCGCCAGCAGCTTGAATAGTTTAGACTATGGCTACACCTTC.

The CDR3 loop is CASSDSFGYEQYF. The CDR3 DNA follows: TGTGCCAGCAGTGACTCCTTCGGGTACGAGCAGTACTTC. The chain recombines TRBV6-4 with TRBJ2-7; no reliable D call. V lost 0 bases and J lost 4, with 7 bases in between. The CDR3 has 13 residues. Germline loops: CDR1 MRHNA, CDR2 SNTAGT.

The CDR3 nucleotides are TGTGCCAGCAGCTCCCTCCAAGGTCGGTTTAACACCGGGGAGCTGTTTTTT. Protein product: CASSSLQGRFNTGELFF. V usage is TRBV7-9 and J usage is TRBJ2-2; D remains ambiguous. V was clipped by 4 bases and J by 2 bases, with 17 bases between them. Germline assignment: CDR1 SEHNR and CDR2 FQNEAQ (reference sequence). CDR3 length: 17 amino acids. The full variable domain, completed using reference TRBV7-9 and TRBJ2-2, is DTGVSQNPRHKITKRGQNVTFRCDPISEHNRLYWYRQTLGQGPEFLTYFQNEAQLEKSRLLSDRFSAERPKGSFSTLEIQRTEQGDSAMYLCASSSLQGRFNTGELFFGEGSRLTVL.

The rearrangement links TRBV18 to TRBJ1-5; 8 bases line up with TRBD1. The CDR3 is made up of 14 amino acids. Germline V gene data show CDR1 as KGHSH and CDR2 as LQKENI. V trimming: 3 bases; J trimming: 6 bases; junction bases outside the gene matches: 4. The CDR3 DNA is TGTGCCAGCTCACCGGACAGGGAGAGTCAGCCCCAGCATTTT. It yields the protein CASSPDRESQPQHF.

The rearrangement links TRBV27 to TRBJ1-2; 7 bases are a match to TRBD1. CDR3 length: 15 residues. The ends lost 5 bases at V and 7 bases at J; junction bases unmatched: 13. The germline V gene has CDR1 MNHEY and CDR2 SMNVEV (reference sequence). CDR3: CASSLLRQGFGGYTF. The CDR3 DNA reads TGTGCCAGCAGTCTCCTCCGACAGGGATTCGGTGGCTACACCTTC.

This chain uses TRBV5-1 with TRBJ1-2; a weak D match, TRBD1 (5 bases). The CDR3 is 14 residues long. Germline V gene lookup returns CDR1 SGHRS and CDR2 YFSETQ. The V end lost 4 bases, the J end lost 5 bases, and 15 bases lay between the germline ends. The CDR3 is CASSLQLGEYGYTF. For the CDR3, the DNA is TGCGCCAGCAGCCTGCAGCTGGGGGAGTATGGCTACACCTTC.

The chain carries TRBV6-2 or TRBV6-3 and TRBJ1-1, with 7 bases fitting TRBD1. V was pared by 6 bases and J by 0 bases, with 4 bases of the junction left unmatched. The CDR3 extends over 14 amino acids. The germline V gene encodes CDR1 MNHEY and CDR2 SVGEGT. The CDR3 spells CASSSGQMNTEAFF. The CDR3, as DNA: TGTGCCAGCAGCTCGGGACAGATGAACACTGAAGCTTTCTTT.

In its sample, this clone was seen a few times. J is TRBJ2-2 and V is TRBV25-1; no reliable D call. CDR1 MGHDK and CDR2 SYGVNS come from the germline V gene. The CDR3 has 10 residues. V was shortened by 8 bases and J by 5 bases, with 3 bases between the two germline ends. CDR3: CASGTGELFF. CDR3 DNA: TGTGCCAGCGGGACCGGGGAGCTGTTTTTT.

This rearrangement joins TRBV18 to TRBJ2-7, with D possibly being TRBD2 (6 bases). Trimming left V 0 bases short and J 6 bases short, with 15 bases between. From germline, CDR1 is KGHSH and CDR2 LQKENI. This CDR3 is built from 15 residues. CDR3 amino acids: CASSPPGSFKTEQYF. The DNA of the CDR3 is TGTGCCAGCTCACCACCCGGGAGTTTTAAAACCGAGCAGTACTTC. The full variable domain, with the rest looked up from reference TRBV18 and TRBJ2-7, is NAGVMQNPRHLVRRRGQEARLRCSPMKGHSHVYWYRQLPEEGLKFMVYLQKENIIDESGMPKERFSAEFPKEGPSILRIQQVVRGDSAAYFCASSPPGSFKTEQYFGPGTRLTVT.

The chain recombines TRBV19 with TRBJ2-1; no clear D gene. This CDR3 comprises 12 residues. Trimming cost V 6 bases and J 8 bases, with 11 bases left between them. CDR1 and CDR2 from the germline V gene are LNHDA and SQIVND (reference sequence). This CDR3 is CASSQKRDEQFF. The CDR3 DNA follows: TGTGCCAGTAGCCAAAAAAGGGATGAGCAGTTCTTC.

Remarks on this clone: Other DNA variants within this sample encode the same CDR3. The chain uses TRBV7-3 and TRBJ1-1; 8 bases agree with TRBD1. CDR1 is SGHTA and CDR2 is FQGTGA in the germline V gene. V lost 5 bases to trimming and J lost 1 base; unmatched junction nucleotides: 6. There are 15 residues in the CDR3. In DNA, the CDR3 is TGTGCCAGCAGCCTCTTAGGACAGGGGAACACTGAAGCTTTCTTT. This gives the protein CASSLLGQGNTEAFF.

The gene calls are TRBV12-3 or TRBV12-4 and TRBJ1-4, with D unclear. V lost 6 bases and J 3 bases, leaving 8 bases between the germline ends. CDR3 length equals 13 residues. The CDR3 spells CASRPGANEKLFF. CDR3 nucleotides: TGTGCCAGCAGACCCGGGGCTAATGAAAAACTGTTTTTT.

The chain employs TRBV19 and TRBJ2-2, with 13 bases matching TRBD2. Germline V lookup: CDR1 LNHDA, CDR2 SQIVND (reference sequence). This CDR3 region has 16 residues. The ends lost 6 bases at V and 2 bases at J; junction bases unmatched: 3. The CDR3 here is CASSGLAGANTGELFF. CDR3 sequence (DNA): TGTGCCAGTAGCGGACTAGCGGGGGCCAACACCGGGGAGCTGTTTTTT.

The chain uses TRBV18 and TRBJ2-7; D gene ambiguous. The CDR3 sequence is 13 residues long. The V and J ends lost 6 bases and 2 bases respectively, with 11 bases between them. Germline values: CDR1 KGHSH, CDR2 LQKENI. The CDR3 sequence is CASSPQRTYEQYF. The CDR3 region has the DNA TGTGCCAGCTCGCCTCAGCGTACCTACGAGCAGTACTTC. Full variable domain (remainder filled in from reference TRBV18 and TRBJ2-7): NAGVMQNPRHLVRRRGQEARLRCSPMKGHSHVYWYRQLPEEGLKFMVYLQKENIIDESGMPKERFSAEFPKEGPSILRIQQVVRGDSAAYFCASSPQRTYEQYFGPGTRLTVT.

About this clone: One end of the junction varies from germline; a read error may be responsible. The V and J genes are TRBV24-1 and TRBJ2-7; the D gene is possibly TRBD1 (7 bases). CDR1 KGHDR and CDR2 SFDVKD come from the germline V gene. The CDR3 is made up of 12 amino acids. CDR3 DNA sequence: TGTGCCGCCAGGGGGGTCCCCCACGAGCAGTACTTC. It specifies CAARGVPHEQYF.

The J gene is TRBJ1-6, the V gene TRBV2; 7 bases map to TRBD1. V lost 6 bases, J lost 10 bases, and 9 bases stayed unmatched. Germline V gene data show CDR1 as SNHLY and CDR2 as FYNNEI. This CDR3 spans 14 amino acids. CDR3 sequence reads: CASRAEGAGSPLHF. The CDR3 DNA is TGTGCCAGCAGGGCCGAGGGGGCCGGATCACCCCTCCACTTT.